The next 14 T cell receptor beta chains were all read from a single sample in a study of CD8+ T cells in alopecia areata. Extraction of RNA preceded its reverse transcription into cDNA, which served as the sequencing template. The assay was immunoSEQ multiplex PCR, and TCRdb's table has in-frame clones only and misses some. The table shows about 140,000 clones, with approximately 50% occurring only once. The sample was CD4+ T cells sorted from blood, taken at week 0. The receptor set was obtained from a human donor with alopecia areata.

The chain carries TRBV30 and TRBJ2-7, with 9 bases aligning to TRBD1. The CDR3 has 12 residues. The V gene's germline CDR1 is GTSNPN and CDR2 SVGIG (reference sequence). With V trimmed by 3 bases and J by 3 bases, 0 bases remained unmatched. CDR3 in amino acids: CAWRGQGYEQYF. CDR3 nucleotides: TGTGCCTGGAGGGGACAGGGCTACGAGCAGTACTTC.

This clone appeared a few times. The V and J genes are TRBV19 and TRBJ2-1; no firm D call. With 7 bases removed from V and 7 bases from J, the gap between germline ends came to 11 bases. Looked up from germline, CDR1 is LNHDA and CDR2 is SQIVND (reference sequence). The CDR3 consists of 12 residues. Written as DNA, the CDR3 is TGTGCCAGTACCATCAAGGGAAATGAGCAGTTCTTC. Translation: CASTIKGNEQFF.

The rearrangement uses TRBV19 and TRBJ1-5, with D uncertain. Germline lookup yields CDR1 LNHDA and CDR2 SQIVND (reference sequence). The CDR3 is 12 residues long. Trimming shortened V by 11 bases and J by 1 base, and 9 bases separated the two germline ends. DNA of the CDR3: TGTGCCGCCCGGGAGAGCAATCAGCCCCAGCATTTT. Its translation is CAARESNQPQHF.

This clone was seen only a few times. The chain carries TRBV27 and TRBJ1-2; possibly TRBD1 for D (5 bases). Trimming cost V 1 base and J 4 bases, with 19 bases left between them. Germline CDR1 reads MNHEY; CDR2 reads SMNVEV (reference sequence). This CDR3 has 17 residues. The DNA of the CDR3 is TGTGCCAGCAGTTTATTTCCTCTCCGGGGCGGAGGCTATGGCTACACCTTC. Its protein is CASSLFPLRGGGYGYTF.

V is TRBV7-2 and J is TRBJ2-7; tentatively, D is TRBD2 (5 bases). In germline, CDR1 is SGHTA, CDR2 FQGNSA. V lost 1 base and J lost 0, with 7 bases in between. This CDR3 spans 14 amino acids. The chain's CDR3 is CASSLESGSYEQYF. CDR3 nucleotides: TGTGCCAGCAGCTTAGAGAGCGGCTCCTACGAGCAGTACTTC.

The chain is built from TRBV7-2 and TRBJ2-1, with D possibly called TRBD1 or TRBD2 (5 bases each). V was shortened by 2 bases and J by 7 bases, with 15 bases between the two germline ends. Looked up from germline, CDR1 is SGHTA and CDR2 is FQGNSA. This CDR3 region has 15 residues. The CDR3 sequence: CASSLLSAGRNEQFF. The CDR3 nucleotides read TGTGCCAGCAGCTTATTGTCGGCAGGGAGAAATGAGCAGTTCTTC.

The chain links TRBV9 to TRBJ2-7; perhaps TRBD1 as D (5 bases). Trimming removed 1 base from V and 1 base from J, with 9 bases in between. The CDR3 is 14 amino acids. Germline V lookup: CDR1 SGDLS, CDR2 YYNGEE. In nucleotides, the CDR3 is TGTGCCAGCAGCGTAACGGACACGTCCTACGAGCAGTACTTC. It is translated as CASSVTDTSYEQYF. The variable domain in full, completed from reference TRBV9 and TRBJ2-7, reads DSGVTQTPKHLITATGQRVTLRCSPRSGDLSVYWYQQSLDQGLQFLIQYYNGEERAKGNILERFSAQQFPDLHSELNLSSLELGDSALYFCASSVTDTSYEQYFGPGTRLTVT.

This clone was seen just once. DNA for the CDR3: TGCAGCGTTGAGTTACCGGAGTCTAATGAAAAACTGTTTTTT. Translating it yields CSVELPESNEKLFF. The chain combines TRBV29-1 with TRBJ1-4; no reliable D call. This CDR3 is 14 amino acids long. The germline V gene has CDR1 SQVTM and CDR2 ANQGSEA. V gave up 3 bases and J gave up 3 bases, with 11 bases separating them.

Only a few counts were recorded for this clone. The rearrangement joins TRBV18 to TRBJ2-3; D not certain. V gave up 3 bases and J gave up 6 bases, with 16 bases separating them. CDR1 and CDR2 from the germline V gene are KGHSH and LQKENI. The CDR3 totals 15 residues. The DNA for the CDR3 is TGTGCCAGCTCACCCGACACAAACCTCCCCGATACGCAGTATTTT. It specifies CASSPDTNLPDTQYF.

This clone was recorded only once. The chain carries TRBV28 and TRBJ2-7, with D perhaps TRBD1 (6 bases). Germline V gene data show CDR1 as MDHEN and CDR2 as SYDVKM. Trimming left V 3 bases short and J 6 bases short, with 6 bases between. This CDR3 is built from 11 residues. This CDR3 reads CASSLTGEQYF. For the CDR3, the DNA is TGTGCCAGCAGTTTGACAGGCGAGCAGTACTTC.

The rearrangement joins TRBV19 to TRBJ2-2; 9 nucleotides line up with TRBD2. After removal of 10 bases from V and 1 base from J, the junction contained 7 bases not matched to a gene. CDR3 length equals 15 residues. Germline V gene data show CDR1 as LNHDA and CDR2 as SQIVND (reference sequence). The CDR3 bases are TGTGCCACCTACGAAGCGGGAGGGAACACCGGGGAGCTGTTTTTT. Its protein product is CATYEAGGNTGELFF. Full variable domain (remainder filled in from reference TRBV19 and TRBJ2-2): DGGITQSPKYLFRKEGQNVTLSCEQNLNHDAMYWYRQDPGQGLRLIYYSQIVNDFQKGDIAEGYSVSREKKESFPLTVTSAQKNPTAFYLCATYEAGGNTGELFFGEGSRLTVL.

The chain has TRBV27 and TRBJ2-7; 9 nucleotides line up with TRBD1. Germline V gene sequence: CDR1 MNHEY, CDR2 SMNVEV (reference sequence). V was clipped by 7 bases and J by 5 bases; unmatched bases: 12. This CDR3 region has 15 residues. CDR3 DNA sequence: TGTGCCAGCACCAGTAAACCCCGGACAGGGGACGAGCAGTACTTC. It is translated as CASTSKPRTGDEQYF.

V gene TRBV27 combines with J gene TRBJ2-1; 9 bases map to TRBD2. The CDR3 is 14 amino acids. Per the germline V gene, CDR1 is MNHEY and CDR2 is SMNVEV (reference sequence). V shed 8 bases, J shed 4 bases, and the junction held 6 bases outside the gene matches. The CDR3 DNA is TGTGCCAGCCAAAGTAGCGGGAGATACAATGAGCAGTTCTTC. It specifies CASQSSGRYNEQFF.

The chain recombines TRBV14 with TRBJ2-5; D uncertain. The CDR3 length is 13 residues. V gave up 0 bases and J gave up 4 bases, with 6 bases separating them. Germline V gene data show CDR1 as SGHDN and CDR2 as FVKESK. The CDR3 protein is CASSQDVRETQYF. CDR3 DNA: TGTGCCAGCAGCCAAGATGTAAGAGAGACCCAGTACTTC.